This is a list of T cell receptor beta chains from one sample in a study of cytomegalovirus exposure and HLA in healthy donors. The data were produced by immunoSEQ multiplex PCR, yet TCRdb's version contains in-frame clones alone and is incomplete. The sample shows approximately 150,000 clones, 65% to 85% of them seen only once. Sequenced input: PBMCs. The receptor set was obtained from a woman in her forties in good health and CMV-seropositive. The CDR3 runs from the conserved cysteine through the conserved F or W. D genes are given only for firm matches. A clone size is listed for some rows: how often the clone was seen (once, few, many), or a class if it is expanded.

few TRBJ2-2 TRBV4-3 TRBD2 CASSHRTGGNTGELFF TGCGCCAGCAGCCATAGAACGGGGGGGAACACCGGGGAGCTGTTTTTT
few TRBJ1-6 TRBV5-3 - CARSLAAADNSPLHF TGTGCCAGAAGCTTGGCAGCGGCCGATAATTCACCCCTCCACTTT
- TRBJ2-2 TRBV18 - CASSRAGTKNTGELFF TGTGCCAGCTCCCGAGCGGGGACAAAGAACACCGGGGAGCTGTTTTTT
- TRBJ2-2 TRBV7-2 - CASSPTGAGELFF TGTGCCAGCAGCCCGACGGGGGCCGGGGAGCTGTTTTTT
- TRBJ1-3 TRBV18 - CASSPPWEGSGNTIYF TGTGCCAGCTCACCACCGTGGGAGGGTTCTGGAAACACCATATATTTT
- TRBJ1-5 TRBV16 - CASSQDSSNQPQHF TGTGCCAGCAGCCAAGACAGCAGCAATCAGCCCCAGCATTTT
- TRBJ2-7 TRBV11-3 - CASSSGLDYEQYF TGTGCCAGCAGCTCGGGACTCGACTACGAGCAGTACTTC
- TRBJ2-3 TRBV4-1 TRBD1 CASSQERTGYFTDTQYF TGCGCCAGCAGCCAAGAGAGGACAGGGTACTTCACAGATACGCAGTATTTT
- TRBJ1-5 TRBV7-2 - CASSLEGGAHQPQHF TGTGCCAGCAGCTTAGAGGGGGGGGCGCATCAGCCCCAGCATTTT
- TRBJ1-6 TRBV19 - CASSINRQNNSPLHF TGTGCCAGTAGTATCAACAGGCAGAATAATTCACCCCTCCACTTT
few TRBJ2-7 TRBV18 TRBD1 CASSGTYRGTLMHEQYF TGTGCCAGCTCCGGGACCTACAGGGGGACCCTGATGCACGAGCAGTACTTC
once TRBJ2-7 TRBV27 TRBD1 CASSFVGGGSYEQYF TGTGCCAGCAGTTTTGTAGGGGGCGGCTCCTACGAGCAGTACTTC
few TRBJ2-2 TRBV2 TRBD2 CASSRLAGANTGELFF TGTGCCAGCAGCCGGCTAGCGGGGGCGAACACCGGGGAGCTGTTTTTT
- TRBJ2-3 TRBV7-9 TRBD2 CASAPSGGFADTQYF TGTGCCAGCGCCCCTAGCGGGGGATTCGCAGATACGCAGTATTTT
- TRBJ1-2 TRBV5-1 TRBD1 CASSLLPPGQGGDGYTF TGCGCCAGCAGCTTACTGCCGCCGGGACAGGGAGGTGATGGCTACACCTTC
- TRBJ1-1 TRBV13 TRBD1 CASSLESGGTEAFF TGTGCCAGCAGCTTAGAGTCAGGGGGCACTGAAGCTTTCTTT
few TRBJ2-1 TRBV5-1 TRBD2 CASSLVVAGGGNEQFF TGCGCCAGCAGCTTGGTTGTAGCGGGAGGGGGGAATGAGCAGTTCTTC
few TRBJ1-1 TRBV29-1 TRBD1 CSVRQGNMNTEAFF TGCAGCGTACGACAGGGAAATATGAACACTGAAGCTTTCTTT
- TRBJ1-6 TRBV5-1 TRBD1 CASSFQGADSPLHF TGCGCCAGCAGCTTCCAGGGGGCCGATTCACCCCTCCACTTT
few TRBJ1-1 TRBV6-5 TRBD1 CASRSLQGVRTEAFF TGTGCCAGCAGGTCCCTACAGGGGGTGAGGACTGAAGCTTTCTTT
- TRBJ2-1 TRBV6-4 TRBD1 CASRVGTAGRSYNEQFF TGTGCCAGCAGGGTCGGGACAGCTGGACGCTCCTACAATGAGCAGTTCTTC
- TRBJ1-2 TRBV29-1 TRBD1 CSAPGQGGREGYTF TGCAGCGCTCCGGGACAGGGAGGAAGGGAAGGCTACACCTTC
- TRBJ1-5 TRBV7-9 - CASSFNGAGQPQHF TGTGCCAGCAGTTTTAACGGTGCGGGTCAGCCCCAGCATTTT
- TRBJ1-1 TRBV6-6 TRBD1 CASSSQGAEAFF TGTGCCAGCAGCTCGCAGGGGGCTGAAGCTTTCTTT
once TRBJ2-5 TRBV9 - CASSVGRGGAAQYF TGTGCCAGCAGCGTAGGTAGAGGGGGGGCGGCCCAGTACTTC
- TRBJ1-1 TRBV19 TRBD1 CASSDHRGDTEAFF TGTGCCAGTAGTGACCACAGGGGAGACACTGAAGCTTTCTTT
- TRBJ1-1 TRBV5-1 - CASSPITGNTEAFF TGCGCCAGCAGCCCTATAACGGGGAACACTGAAGCTTTCTTT